This TCR beta chain was sequenced in a study of regulatory T cells in long-lasting Graves disease. Regarding time point: persistent/refractory GD, antithyroid drugs over 5 years with positive TRAb. The TCR library was made from RNA that had been extracted from PBMCs in TRIzol. Building of the TCR beta libraries involved iRepertoire HTBI primers and Arm-PCR of CDR3 regions. TCRdb fed the multiplex PCR reads into MiXCR, producing one record per CDR3 protein. Among approximately 400,000 distinct CDR3 sequences listed, less than 25% were seen once. The germline gives CDR1 MDHEN, CDR2 SYDVKM. Trimming left V 2 bases short and J 0 bases short, with 10 bases between. The CDR3 sequence is 15 residues long.

Sample: peripheral blood mononuclear cells (PBMCs), taken when the disease was refractory, from a patient treated with antithyroid drugs. This receptor was taken from a female donor with Graves disease. J is TRBJ1-1 and V is TRBV28; no clear D gene. The CDR3 region is CASSLPKEMNTEAFF. The DNA for the CDR3 is TGTGCCAGCAGTTTACCGAAAGAAATGAACACTGAAGCTTTCTTT.